This entry lists 3 T cell receptor beta chains sequenced from one sample in a study of OX40 agonist ivuxolimab in advanced cancers. Assay used: immunoSEQ multiplex PCR; TCRdb lists only in-frame clones, some missing. The sample lists 75,000 to 90,000 clones; 80% to 90% were seen once. The sequences come from CD4+ or CD8+ T cells sorted from blood, collected in a trial of the OX40 agonist ivuxolimab. These receptors came from an adult with an advanced solid tumor such as melanoma, head and neck, liver or kidney cancer.

The chain carries TRBV19 and TRBJ1-4, with 8 bases lining up with TRBD1. Trimming took 7 bases from V and 8 from J; bases not matched to a gene: 9. Per germline, CDR1 LNHDA and CDR2 SQIVND (reference sequence). The CDR3 extends over 14 amino acids. CDR3 protein: CASTTDRGGEKLFF. CDR3 coding DNA: TGTGCCAGTACCACCGACAGGGGTGGGGAAAAACTGTTTTTT. Based on the CDR3 plus reference TRBV19 and TRBJ1-4, the full variable domain is DGGITQSPKYLFRKEGQNVTLSCEQNLNHDAMYWYRQDPGQGLRLIYYSQIVNDFQKGDIAEGYSVSREKKESFPLTVTSAQKNPTAFYLCASTTDRGGEKLFFGSGTQLSVL.

V is TRBV23-1 and J is TRBJ2-2; 7 bases are shared with TRBD2. TRBV23-1 counts as an open reading frame of uncertain function. The J segment lost 4 bases and the V segment lost 3 bases, leaving 5 bases of the junction unmatched. This CDR3 has 15 amino acids. CDR3 loop: CASSQSERGTGELFF. The DNA for the CDR3 is TGCGCCAGCAGTCAGTCCGAGCGGGGCACCGGGGAGCTGTTTTTT.

V gene TRBV30 combines with J gene TRBJ2-7; no reliable D call. The CDR3 is 12 amino acids. In germline, CDR1 is GTSNPN, CDR2 SVGIG (reference sequence). Trimming removed 0 bases from V and 3 bases from J, with 6 bases in between. The CDR3: CAWSVKGYEQYF. Written as DNA, the CDR3 is TGTGCCTGGAGTGTAAAGGGCTACGAGCAGTACTTC. The whole variable domain, filled in from reference TRBV30 and TRBJ2-7, reads SQTIHQWPATLVQPVGSPLSLECTVEGTSNPNLYWYRQAAGRGLQLLFYSVGIGQISSEVPQNLSASRPQDRQFILSSKKLLLSDSGFYLCAWSVKGYEQYFGPGTRLTVT.